This TCR beta chain is drawn from a study of T cell repertoires in cytomegalovirus infection (dated by TCRdb to the late 2010s). Background for the entire study: Peptide stimulations targeted recently identified HLA-C-restricted CMV epitopes, whose presentation resists viral immunomodulation, together with well-studied HLA-B-restricted epitopes. Donor HLA type was relevant to the analysis, because carriage of CMV infection together with the matching HLA type was indicated by public TCR beta signatures.

The paper as a whole reports these results and caveats: In both this cohort and an independent roughly 350-donor cohort, the cumulative frequency of public TCR beta family members distinguished carriers of CMV infection plus the relevant HLA type. The ex vivo response was dominated by HLA-C-restricted CMV-specific TCR beta clonotypes, which also provided the single most frequent clonotype in two of eight donors.

This specimen's treatment or condition label, per the study, means: in vitro stimulation with specific CMV peptide epitopes to enrich CMV-specific T cells. Counted from cysteine to phenylalanine, this CDR3 has 16 amino acids. The CDR3 DNA has 48 bases and is translated from base 1. In the germline V gene, CDR1 corresponds to SGHVS and CDR2 to FQNEAQ. From V the trimming removes 4 bases and from J it removes 4 bases, while the gene matches leave 7 bases of the junction unaccounted for. The listed sequencing device is Illumina HiSeq 1500. The public reads were quality trimmed at Q25 with fastp and then assembled into clones with MiXCR by TCRdb, keeping productive beta chains. Entries are consolidated by CDR3 protein sequence, retaining the most common genes and DNA. Here the sample has around 770,000 distinct CDR3 sequences; almost 30% occur a single time. Less than 15% of the sample is in the top ten clones.

On this clonotype: The antigen it binds to is not known. No base quality values were provided; no much bigger clone lies one nucleotide off.

The source material was cultured CD8+ T cells from PBMCs, sampled from culture after CMV antigen stimulation. The receptor was isolated from a human donor in good health (CMV status not recorded). Some clones in this sample may be carry-over from other donors' samples. Here the chain combines TRBV7-8 and TRBJ2-5; 12 bases in between match TRBD1. This receptor has the CDR3 CASSSSRDRGLETQYF. The nucleotide sequence is TGTGCCAGCAGCTCGTCCCGGGACAGGGGGCTAGAGACCCAGTACTTC.